This T cell receptor (beta chain) was identified in a study of T cells after yellow fever vaccination. Study-level results: Most clones from primary vaccination were detected again post-booster (about 96% CD4, roughly 90% CD8).

This clonotype has just a few counts. Antigen unknown. Between the trimmed V and J ends, which lost 0 bases and 7 bases, there was a span of 13 bases. The CDR3 runs 15 residues. CDR1 and CDR2 from the germline V gene are LNHNV and YYDKDF (reference sequence). TCRdb re-analysed the 5' RACE reads in MiXCR, keeping a single row per CDR3 protein. The data show about 580,000 distinct CDR3 sequences, 17% seen once. The receptor was isolated from a man aged 18 to 30 who received the YFV17D yellow fever vaccine. The sample in question was PBMCs, obtained about 5 days after the first yellow fever vaccination. J is TRBJ2-1 and V is TRBV15; D unresolved. CDR3 coding DNA: TGTGCCACCAGCAGAGATCGCTGGGTAGGAAATGAGCAGTTCTTC. Translated: CATSRDRWVGNEQFF.